This T cell receptor beta chain was captured by sequencing in a study of T cell repertoires in cytomegalovirus infection. Only a few counts were recorded for this clonotype. Its matching antigen is unknown. A single record per CDR3 protein comes from TCRdb applying MiXCR to the reads. In the table there are 90,000 to 110,000 distinct CDR3 sequences, about 30% of which are singletons. The CDR3 sequence is 16 residues long. Germline V lookup: CDR1 PRHDT, CDR2 FYEKMQ (reference sequence). V lost 1 base and J lost 7, with 17 bases in between. The rearrangement links TRBV13 to TRBJ2-1; the D gene is possibly TRBD1 (5 bases). This material consisted of CD8+ T cells from cultured PBMCs, taken from culture after CMV antigen stimulation. The receptor's source is a human donor in good health (CMV status not recorded). Some clones in this sample may be carry-over from other donors' samples. The CDR3 sequence: CASSLVRVGSENEQFF. In nucleotides, the CDR3 is TGTGCCAGCAGCTTAGTCAGGGTGGGCTCAGAAAATGAGCAGTTCTTC.